The source of this T cell receptor (beta chain) is a study of shared clonotypes between healthy human individuals. Turning to the study itself: Plates per donor: three CD4 naive, three CD4 memory, two CD8 naive, one CD8 memory.

Concerning this clone: Antigen specificity is unknown. This specimen includes other DNA sequences encoding the same CDR3.

General study findings and limits: The study found 4.5% to 5% of naive CD4 clonotypes shared across several donors.

CDR1 is PRHDT, CDR2 FYEKMQ, per germline (reference sequence). The V end lost 0 bases, the J end lost 1 base, and 4 bases lay between the germline ends. The CDR3 is 13 residues long. Naive CD8 cells lacked CD45RO, underwent positive selection for CCR7 and left out terminally differentiated effector memory CD45RA+ cells. Once extracted for a subset, genomic DNA was divided evenly among several immunoSEQ plates. This table comes from immunoSEQ multiplex PCR, and its TCRdb copy is limited to in-frame clones, with some not included. The sample includes about 700,000 clones, 92% seen only once; the top ten take nearly 25%.

This clonotype was obtained from a man aged 25 to 40 in good health. The sequencing input was naive CD8+ T cells sorted from blood. The chain combines TRBV13 with TRBJ2-7; no clear D. CDR3 in amino acids: CASSLGRSYEQYF. The CDR3 DNA sequence: TGTGCCAGCAGCTTAGGCCGGTCCTACGAGCAGTACTTC. Complete variable domain (other parts from reference TRBV13 and TRBJ2-7): AAGVIQSPRHLIKEKRETATLKCYPIPRHDTVYWYQQGPGQDPQFLISFYEKMQSDKGSIPDRFSAQQFSDYHSELNMSSLELGDSALYFCASSLGRSYEQYFGPGTRLTVT.